This T cell receptor (beta chain) was found in a study of cytomegalovirus exposure and HLA in healthy donors. Study-level information: Genotyping showed around 80% of almost 400 donors falling in the Caucasian-associated ancestry cluster. Overall study results and limits: Researchers had no immune exposure information except CMV serostatus available. The authors confirmed in vitro that a few CMV-associated chains were specific for CMV antigens. Several of the most significant clusters appeared linked to common viral pathogens, based on a later analysis.

Vbeta (60) and Jbeta (13) primers were used in the PCR. Only in-frame clones appear in the TCRdb table, and some are missing; sequencing was by immunoSEQ multiplex PCR. This sample has around 100,000 clones; less than 80% occur once, and the top ten carry around 3.9%. The CDR3 sequence is 14 residues long. The V end lost 3 bases, the J end lost 7 bases, and 13 bases lay between the germline ends. Looked up from germline, CDR1 is MGHRA and CDR2 is YSYEKL. Details on this clone: No antigen is known for it.

The TCR comes from a man aged 30-40 years in good health and CMV-seropositive. Sequencing used PBMCs. The gene calls are TRBV4-1 and TRBJ2-1; D perhaps matches TRBD2 (5 bases). In DNA form, the CDR3 reads TGCGCCAGCAGCCACCTCCACAGAGGGAATGAGCAGTTCTTC. Its translation: CASSHLHRGNEQFF.